The source of this T cell receptor beta chain is a study of vaccination and CD4 T cells after COVID-19. Described treatment: approximately 9-day PBMC culture with coronavirus spike peptide pools or control peptides (ViraFEST assay). With peptide pools, ViraFEST first expanded antigen-specific T cells and afterwards sequenced their TCRs. In regard to this clonotype: Its target is unknown.

After removal of 5 bases from V and 1 base from J, the junction contained 3 bases not matched to a gene. This CDR3 spans 14 amino acids. Germline V gene data show CDR1 as SNHLY and CDR2 as FYNNEI. Researchers used the Oncomine TCR Beta short-read assay to sequence DNA from cultured CD4+ T cells. TCRdb fed the PCR reads into MiXCR, producing one record per CDR3 protein. Of about 20,000 distinct CDR3 sequences listed, around 50% are singletons. Sequenced material: CD4+ T cells from blood, cultured in vitro. The receptor was isolated from a human donor who had recovered from COVID-19. The gene calls are TRBV2 and TRBJ2-7; 9 bases agree with TRBD1. In DNA, the CDR3 is TGTGCCAGCAGTAAGGACAGGGGATCCTACGAGCAGTACTTC. Amino acids: CASSKDRGSYEQYF.